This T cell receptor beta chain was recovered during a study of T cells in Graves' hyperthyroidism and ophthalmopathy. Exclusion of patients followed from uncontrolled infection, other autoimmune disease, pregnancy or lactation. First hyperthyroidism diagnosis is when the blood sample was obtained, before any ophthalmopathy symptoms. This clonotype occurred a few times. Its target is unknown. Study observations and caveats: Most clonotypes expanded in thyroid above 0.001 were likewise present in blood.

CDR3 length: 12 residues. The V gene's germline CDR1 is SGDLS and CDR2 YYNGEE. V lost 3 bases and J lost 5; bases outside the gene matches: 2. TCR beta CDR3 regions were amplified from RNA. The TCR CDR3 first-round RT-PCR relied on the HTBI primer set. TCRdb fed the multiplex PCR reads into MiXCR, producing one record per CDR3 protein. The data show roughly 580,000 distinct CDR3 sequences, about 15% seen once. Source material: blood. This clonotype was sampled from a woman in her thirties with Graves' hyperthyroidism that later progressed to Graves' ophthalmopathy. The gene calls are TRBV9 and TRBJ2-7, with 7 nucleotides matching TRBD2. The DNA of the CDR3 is TGTGCCAGCAGCGCGGGGGGTAACGAGCAGTACTTC. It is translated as CASSAGGNEQYF.